This is a list of T cell receptor beta chains from one sample in a study of Graves' ophthalmopathy and Graves' hyperthyroidism. TCRdb independently ran MiXCR on the multiplex PCR reads; one entry per CDR3 protein. The table records around 660,000 distinct CDR3 sequences, over 40% of them present only once. Sequenced sample: peripheral blood. The receptors were sampled from an adult man with Graves' ophthalmopathy. The CDR3 runs from the conserved cysteine through the conserved F or W. D genes are given only for firm matches. A row's size may be missing; if present it is once, few, many or a size class.

size,D,V,J,DNA,CDR3
few,-,TRBV19,TRBJ2-7,TGTGCCAGTAGTATAGAGGGCAGGGGGGGCTACGAGCAGTACTTC,CASSIEGRGGYEQYF
-,-,TRBV25-1,TRBJ2-2,TGTGCCAGCAGTGAAGGTCCTTGGAACACCGGGGAGCTGTTTTTT,CASSEGPWNTGELFF
many,-,TRBV9,TRBJ2-5,TGTGCCAGCAGCGTAGTCGCAGGGTCGATACAGACCCAGTACTTC,CASSVVAGSIQTQYF
-,-,TRBV10-3,TRBJ2-3,TGTGCCATCAATTCGGAGGCAGATACGCAGTATTTT,CAINSEADTQYF
many,TRBD1,TRBV29-1,TRBJ1-2,TGCAGCGTTGAATCTGAGACAGGGAAGACTGGCTACACCTTC,CSVESETGKTGYTF
many,-,TRBV3-1,TRBJ1-6,TGTGCCAGCAGCCAAGATGGGGGAGACCCCCTCCACTTT,CASSQDGGDPLHF
once,TRBD1,TRBV7-2,TRBJ1-5,TGTGCCAGCAGCCCGGGACAGCCGGGGGGGACCCAGCATTTT,CASSPGQPGGTQHF
many,TRBD2,TRBV9,TRBJ2-7,TGTGCCAGCAGCGTGTCAAGCGGGACCCACGAGCAGTACTTC,CASSVSSGTHEQYF
few,TRBD2,TRBV12-3/TRBV12-4,TRBJ2-2,TGTGCCAGCAGTCCCTGGACTAGCACCGGGGAGCTGTTTTTT,CASSPWTSTGELFF
once,-,TRBV25-1,TRBJ1-4,TGTGCCAGCCCTCGGGAAACGAGTGAAAAACTGTTTTTT,CASPRETSEKLFF
-,-,TRBV9,TRBJ1-6,TGTGCCAGCAGCCCCAAGGGCCCAGAATATAATTCACCCCTCCACTTT,CASSPKGPEYNSPLHF
few,-,TRBV9,TRBJ1-2,TGTGCCAGCTCACCTTCACGACGGATTCCTAGAGGCTACACCTTC,CASSPSRRIPRGYTF
-,-,TRBV2,TRBJ1-5,TGTGCCAGCAGTGAAGTGGGTTTCAACGATCAGCCCCAGCATTTT,CASSEVGFNDQPQHF
-,-,TRBV10-3,TRBJ2-2,TGTGCCAGCAGTTACTCCCCAGGGATCGGAAACACCGGGGAGCTGTTTTTT,CASSYSPGIGNTGELFF
-,TRBD1,TRBV25-1,TRBJ2-7,TGTGCCAGCAGTGAAGGACAGGGCCTCTACGAGCAGTACTTC,CASSEGQGLYEQYF
once,TRBD1,TRBV5-1,TRBJ2-2,TGCGCCAGCAGCTTCGAACTGGGACAGTCTCATACCGGGGAGCTGTTTTTT,CASSFELGQSHTGELFF
-,TRBD1,TRBV5-4,TRBJ1-3,TGTGCCAGCAGCCCACCCGGGACAGGAGGGACCATATATTTT,CASSPPGTGGTIYF
few,-,TRBV6-1,TRBJ1-1,TGTGCCAGCAGTCCCCCCCCAAGGGCGAGACACACTGAAGCTTTCTTT,CASSPPPRARHTEAFF
few,TRBD1,TRBV12-3/TRBV12-4,TRBJ1-6,TGTGCCAGCAGTTTGCGGATTACAGGGGCGAGTTCACCCCTCCACTTT,CASSLRITGASSPLHF
many,-,TRBV7-6,TRBJ2-5,TGTGCCAGCAGCTTAGGCGGGGGCGGAGAGACCCAGTACTTC,CASSLGGGGETQYF
many,-,TRBV5-5,TRBJ2-5,TGTGCCAGCAGCTTGCCCCCCGGGGAGACCCAGTACTTC,CASSLPPGETQYF
-,-,TRBV12-3/TRBV12-4,TRBJ1-2,TGTGCTAGTGGTTACCGGGGAAACTATGGCTACACCTTC,CASGYRGNYGYTF
many,TRBD2,TRBV9,TRBJ2-5,TGTGCCAGCAGCTTCGGACTAGCGGGTGCCCAAGAGACCCAGTACTTC,CASSFGLAGAQETQYF
many,-,TRBV7-9,TRBJ2-7,TGTGCCAGCAGTCCGCGGGACGGTGTCGAGCAGTACTTC,CASSPRDGVEQYF
many,-,TRBV9,TRBJ2-5,TGTGCCAGCAGCCCACCGCTTGGGGTAGAGACCCAGTACTTC,CASSPPLGVETQYF
-,-,TRBV25-1,TRBJ1-2,TGTGCCAGCGTTGATGTGGGTGACTATGGCTACACCTTC,CASVDVGDYGYTF
-,-,TRBV10-3,TRBJ1-6,TGTGCCAGCAGTGATTGGGGCTCTTATAATTCACCCCTCCACTTT,CASSDWGSYNSPLHF
-,TRBD1,TRBV11-3,TRBJ2-2,TGTGCCAGCCAGCTCTCATGGTCGATGGGACAGGGAAACACCGGGGAGCTGTTTTTT,CASQLSWSMGQGNTGELFF
-,-,TRBV2,TRBJ1-2,TGTGCCAGCAAGAATGACAGCGTTGGGGGCCAGTCCTATGGCTACACCTTC,CASKNDSVGGQSYGYTF
-,-,TRBV11-1,TRBJ1-4,TGTGCCAGCAGCTTAACGGGGAGCGAAAAACTGTTTTTT,CASSLTGSEKLFF
many,-,TRBV15,TRBJ2-6,TGTGCCACCAGCAACCAGGGGGGCTCTGGGGCCAACGTCCTGACTTTC,CATSNQGGSGANVLTF
-,TRBD1,TRBV2,TRBJ2-5,TGTGCCAGCGTACAGGGGAGCCAGGAGACCCAGTACTTC,CASVQGSQETQYF
many,TRBD1,TRBV29-1,TRBJ2-7,TGCAGCGTGGAAACCGGGACAGGGGTAACTTACGAGCAGTACTTC,CSVETGTGVTYEQYF
many,-,TRBV5-5,TRBJ1-2,TGTGCCAGCAGCTTGCAGGGGCCGGTCTATGGCTACACCTTC,CASSLQGPVYGYTF
-,-,TRBV11-2,TRBJ2-7,TGTGCCAGCAGCCCTGACTATATAATCTCCTACGAGCAGTACTTC,CASSPDYIISYEQYF
-,TRBD1,TRBV20-1,TRBJ2-2,TGCAGTGCGGGGACAGGGGGAACACCCGGGGAGCTGTTTTTT,CSAGTGGTPGELFF
-,TRBD1,TRBV20-1,TRBJ1-4,TGCAGTGCCTCCGGGACAGGGGGAAAACTGTTTTTT,CSASGTGGKLFF
many,-,TRBV5-6,TRBJ2-6,TGTGCCACATACTCATGGTTTCGCGAGACTGGGGCCAACGTCCTGACTTTC,CATYSWFRETGANVLTF
many,-,TRBV6-6,TRBJ2-7,TGTGCCAGCAGTTCTCGGGACACTCAGGCCGAGCAGTACTTC,CASSSRDTQAEQYF
-,TRBD1,TRBV29-1,TRBJ1-5,TGCAGCGGGGGGGACAGCTACGAGCATTTT,CSGGDSYEHF
-,TRBD1,TRBV7-9,TRBJ2-2,TGTGCCAGCTACTACAGGGGCTTT,CASYYRGF
-,TRBD2,TRBV4-3,TRBJ2-7,TGCGCCAGCAGCTTTGGGCCTAGCGGGTCCTGGGGGCAGTACTTC,CASSFGPSGSWGQYF
many,-,TRBV5-8,TRBJ1-6,TGTGCCAGCAGCTTCGGGGGCGCAAATTCACCCCTCCACTTT,CASSFGGANSPLHF
few,TRBD2,TRBV4-1,TRBJ2-5,TGCGCCAGCAGCCAGGCTAGACTAGCGCAAGAGACCCAGTACTTC,CASSQARLAQETQYF
-,-,TRBV3-1,TRBJ2-7,TGTGCCAGCAGCGCAGGCCGGTTTCCCTACGAGCAGTACTTC,CASSAGRFPYEQYF
-,-,TRBV20-1,TRBJ2-1,TGCAGTGCTAGAGCCGCCCAGGGGCAGTTCTTC,CSARAAQGQFF
many,-,TRBV7-9,TRBJ2-2,TGTGCCAGCCGCTTCAGTGCCGGGAGAAACACCGGGGAGCTGTTTTTT,CASRFSAGRNTGELFF
-,-,TRBV7-9,TRBJ1-2,TGTGCCAGCAGCTCGGACGGCATTGGATACACCTTC,CASSSDGIGYTF
many,-,TRBV7-9,TRBJ2-7,TGTGCCAGCAGCGCTACCTCAAGTTACGAGCAGTACTTC,CASSATSSYEQYF
-,TRBD1,TRBV12-3/TRBV12-4,TRBJ2-7,TGTGCCAGCAGCAGGGGCGGGGACAGGGGTTACGAGCAGTACTTC,CASSRGGDRGYEQYF
-,TRBD1,TRBV7-2,TRBJ2-7,TGTGCCAGCAGGTTAACCGAGACAGGGGTCGGCGAGCAATACTTC,CASRLTETGVGEQYF
many,TRBD1,TRBV13,TRBJ1-1,TGTGCCAGCAGCTGGGGACAGGGATCGGAAGCTTTCTTT,CASSWGQGSEAFF
-,-,TRBV25-1,TRBJ2-7,TGTGCCAGCAGCCGAGACACAGGGCTTCGGGAGCAGTACTTC,CASSRDTGLREQYF
many,-,TRBV7-9,TRBJ2-5,TGTGCCAGCAGCTCTTTAGAGACCCAGTACTTC,CASSSLETQYF
-,-,TRBV24-1,TRBJ2-7,TGTGCCACCAGTGCGGGCCCCTACGAGCAGTACTTC,CATSAGPYEQYF
many,-,TRBV7-9,TRBJ2-7,TGTGCCAGCAGCTTAGCGCAAGGGTACTACGAGCAGTACTTC,CASSLAQGYYEQYF
many,-,TRBV9,TRBJ2-5,TGTGCCAGCAGCCCTGACGGGAGGACCCAGTACTTC,CASSPDGRTQYF